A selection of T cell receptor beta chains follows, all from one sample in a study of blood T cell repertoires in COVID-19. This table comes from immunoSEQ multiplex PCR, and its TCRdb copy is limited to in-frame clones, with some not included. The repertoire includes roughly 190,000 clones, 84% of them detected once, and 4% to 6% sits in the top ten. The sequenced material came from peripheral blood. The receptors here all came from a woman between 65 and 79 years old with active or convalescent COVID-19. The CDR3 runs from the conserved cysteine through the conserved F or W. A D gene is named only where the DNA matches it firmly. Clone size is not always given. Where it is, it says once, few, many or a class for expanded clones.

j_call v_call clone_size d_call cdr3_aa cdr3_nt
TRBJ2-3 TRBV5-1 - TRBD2 CASSSLIAGAADTQYF TGCGCCAGCAGCTCCTTAATAGCGGGAGCGGCAGATACGCAGTATTTT
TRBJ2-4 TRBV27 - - CASSLSEGATKNIQYF TGTGCCAGCAGTTTATCGGAGGGGGCGACCAAAAACATTCAGTACTTC
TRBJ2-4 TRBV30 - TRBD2 CAWRSKRERGIQYF TGTGCCTGGAGATCGAAGCGGGAGAGGGGCATTCAGTACTTC
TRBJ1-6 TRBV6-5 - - CASWSSGNSPLHF TGTGCCAGCTGGAGCTCTGGGAATTCACCCCTCCACTTT
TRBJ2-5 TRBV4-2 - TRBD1 CASTTGEGETQYF TGTGCCAGCACAACAGGGGAAGGGGAGACCCAGTACTTC
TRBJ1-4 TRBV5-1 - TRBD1 CASSFGTANEKLFF TGCGCCAGCAGCTTTGGGACAGCTAATGAAAAACTGTTTTTT
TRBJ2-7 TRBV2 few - CASKRQLLNPYEQYF TGTGCCAGCAAGCGACAGCTCCTTAACCCCTACGAGCAGTACTTC
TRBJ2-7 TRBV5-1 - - CASSVRTGSYEQYF TGCGCCAGCAGCGTCCGGACTGGCTCCTACGAGCAGTACTTC
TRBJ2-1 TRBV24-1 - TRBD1 CATSAQKDRTLGWSEQFF TGTGCCACCAGTGCCCAAAAGGACAGGACTTTAGGGTGGAGTGAGCAGTTCTTC
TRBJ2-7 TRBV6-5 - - CASRHPIAGEQYF TGTGCCAGCAGACACCCCATAGCCGGAGAGCAGTACTTC
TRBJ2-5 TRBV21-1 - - CASSPGPSAETQYF TGTGCCAGCAGTCCGGGTCCTTCCGCGGAGACCCAGTACTTC
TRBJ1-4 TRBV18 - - CASSPRVWEKLFF TGTGCCAGCTCACCCAGGGTTTGGGAAAAACTGTTTTTT
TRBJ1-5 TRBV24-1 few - CATTGRQCILYSNQPQHF TGTGCCACCACCGGCAGGCAGTGTATTTTGTATAGCAATCAGCCCCAGCATTTT
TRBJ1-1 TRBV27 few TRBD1 CASRRGQGAEAFF TGTGCCAGCAGACGCGGACAGGGCGCTGAAGCTTTCTTT
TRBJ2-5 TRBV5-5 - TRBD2 CASSLGLAGGETTQYF TGTGCCAGCAGCCTAGGACTAGCGGGAGGGGAAACCACCCAGTACTTC